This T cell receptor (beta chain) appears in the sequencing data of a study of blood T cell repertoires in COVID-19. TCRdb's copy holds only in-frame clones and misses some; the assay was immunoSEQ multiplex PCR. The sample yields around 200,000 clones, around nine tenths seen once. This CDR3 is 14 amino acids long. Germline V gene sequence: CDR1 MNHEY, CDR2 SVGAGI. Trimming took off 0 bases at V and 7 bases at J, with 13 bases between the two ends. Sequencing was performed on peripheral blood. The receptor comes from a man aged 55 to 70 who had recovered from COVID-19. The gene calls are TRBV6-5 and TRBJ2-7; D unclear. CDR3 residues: CASSYSAAWHEQYF. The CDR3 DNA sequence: TGTGCCAGCAGTTACTCGGCGGCGTGGCATGAGCAGTACTTC.